The sequence of this T cell receptor beta chain was determined in a study of PD-L1 blockade in urothelial cancer. The wider study: Blood was evaluated 3 weeks (second dose) and 6 weeks after therapy began.

This sample's time point: peripheral blood 6 weeks after treatment start. Here immunoSEQ multiplex PCR was the method, and the copy in TCRdb shows in-frame clones only, minus some. The sample lists tens of thousands of clones, around 83% occurring once. This CDR3 is 16 amino acids long. Germline V lookup: CDR1 MGHRA, CDR2 YSYEKL. V gave up 0 bases and J gave up 5 bases; unmatched junction bases: 5. This TCR was recovered from a man aged 70-80 years with urothelial cancer. The specimen was PBMCs, collected around atezolizumab (anti-PD-L1) treatment. The gene calls are TRBV4-1 and TRBJ2-5; 11 positions match TRBD1. CDR3 amino acids: CASSQDPGQGGETQYF. CDR3 in DNA: TGCGCCAGCAGCCAAGATCCGGGACAGGGGGGTGAGACCCAGTACTTC.